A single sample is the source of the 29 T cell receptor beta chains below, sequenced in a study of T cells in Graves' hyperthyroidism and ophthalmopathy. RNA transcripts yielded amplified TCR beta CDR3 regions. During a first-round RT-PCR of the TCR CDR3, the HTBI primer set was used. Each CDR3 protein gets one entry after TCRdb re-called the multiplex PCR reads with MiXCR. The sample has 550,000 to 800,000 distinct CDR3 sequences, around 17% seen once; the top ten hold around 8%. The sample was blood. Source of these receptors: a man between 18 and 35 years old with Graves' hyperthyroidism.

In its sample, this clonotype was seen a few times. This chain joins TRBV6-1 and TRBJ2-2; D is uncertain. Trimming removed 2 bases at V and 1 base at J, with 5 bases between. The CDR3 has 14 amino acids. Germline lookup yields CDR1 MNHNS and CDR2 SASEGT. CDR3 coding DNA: TGTGCCAGCAGTGAATCAAGGAACACCGGGGAGCTGTTTTTT. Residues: CASSESRNTGELFF.

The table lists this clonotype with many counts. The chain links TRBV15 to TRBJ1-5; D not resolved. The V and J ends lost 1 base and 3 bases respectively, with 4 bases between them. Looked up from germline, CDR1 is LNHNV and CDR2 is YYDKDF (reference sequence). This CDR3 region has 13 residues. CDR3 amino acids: CATSRANNQPQHF. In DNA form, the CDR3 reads TGTGCCACCAGCAGAGCCAACAATCAGCCCCAGCATTTT. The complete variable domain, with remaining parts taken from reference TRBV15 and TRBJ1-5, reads DAMVIQNPRYQVTQFGKPVTLSCSQTLNHNVMYWYQQKSSQAPKLLFHYYDKDFNNEADTPDNFQSRRPNTSFCFLDIRSPGLGDTAMYLCATSRANNQPQHFGDGTRLSIL.

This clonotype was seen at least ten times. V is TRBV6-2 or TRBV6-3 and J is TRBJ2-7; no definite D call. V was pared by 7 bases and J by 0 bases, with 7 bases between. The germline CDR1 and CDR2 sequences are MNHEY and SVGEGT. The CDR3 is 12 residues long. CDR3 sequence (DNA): TGTGCCAGCAAAAGAAACTCCTACGAGCAGTACTTC. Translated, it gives CASKRNSYEQYF.

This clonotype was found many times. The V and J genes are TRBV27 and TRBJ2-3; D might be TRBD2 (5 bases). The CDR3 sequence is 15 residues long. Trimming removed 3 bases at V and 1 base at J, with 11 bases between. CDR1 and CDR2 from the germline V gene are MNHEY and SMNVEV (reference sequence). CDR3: CASSLRAWGTDTQYF. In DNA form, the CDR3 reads TGTGCCAGCAGTTTGAGGGCGTGGGGCACAGATACGCAGTATTTT.

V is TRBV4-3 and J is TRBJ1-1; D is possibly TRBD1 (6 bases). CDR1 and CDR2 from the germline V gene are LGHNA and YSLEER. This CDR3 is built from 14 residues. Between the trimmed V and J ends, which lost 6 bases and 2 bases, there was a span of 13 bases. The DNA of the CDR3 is TGCGCCAGCAGAAACAGGGAAGGCAACACTGAAGCTTTCTTT. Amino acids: CASRNREGNTEAFF.

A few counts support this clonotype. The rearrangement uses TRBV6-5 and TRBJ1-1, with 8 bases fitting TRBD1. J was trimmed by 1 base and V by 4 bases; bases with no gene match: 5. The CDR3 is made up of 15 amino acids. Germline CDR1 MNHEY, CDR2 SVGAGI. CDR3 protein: CASSWTGPQNTEAFF. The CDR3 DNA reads TGTGCCAGCAGTTGGACAGGGCCCCAGAACACTGAAGCTTTCTTT.

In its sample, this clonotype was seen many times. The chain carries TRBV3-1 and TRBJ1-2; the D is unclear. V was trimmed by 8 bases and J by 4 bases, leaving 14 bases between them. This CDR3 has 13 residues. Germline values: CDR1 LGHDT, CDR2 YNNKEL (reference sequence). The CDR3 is CASSLEGSYGYTF. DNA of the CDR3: TGTGCCAGCTCCCTCGAGGGCAGCTATGGCTACACCTTC.

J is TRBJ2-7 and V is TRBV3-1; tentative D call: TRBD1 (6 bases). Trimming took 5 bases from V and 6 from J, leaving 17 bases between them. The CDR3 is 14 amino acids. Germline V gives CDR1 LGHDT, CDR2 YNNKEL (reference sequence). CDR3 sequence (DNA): TGTGCCAGCAGCTTATGGACACAGGGCTCCGAGCAGTACTTC. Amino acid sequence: CASSLWTQGSEQYF.

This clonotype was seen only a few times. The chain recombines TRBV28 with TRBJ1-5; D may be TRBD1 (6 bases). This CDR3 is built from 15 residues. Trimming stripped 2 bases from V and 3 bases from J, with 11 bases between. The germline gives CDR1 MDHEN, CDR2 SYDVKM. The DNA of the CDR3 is TGTGCCAGCAGTTTACCGGACAGACTCAATCAGCCCCAGCATTTT. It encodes CASSLPDRLNQPQHF. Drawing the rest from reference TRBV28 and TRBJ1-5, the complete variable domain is DVKVTQSSRYLVKRTGEKVFLECVQDMDHENMFWYRQDPGLGLRLIYFSYDVKMKEKGDIPEGYSVSREKKERFSLILESASTNQTSMYLCASSLPDRLNQPQHFGDGTRLSIL.

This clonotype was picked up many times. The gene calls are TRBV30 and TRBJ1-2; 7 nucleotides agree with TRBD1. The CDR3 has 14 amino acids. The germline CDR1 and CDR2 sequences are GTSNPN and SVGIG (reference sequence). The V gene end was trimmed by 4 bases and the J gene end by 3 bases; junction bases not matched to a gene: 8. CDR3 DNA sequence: TGTGCCTGGACCCGACAGGGACGAGACTATGGCTACACCTTC. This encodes CAWTRQGRDYGYTF.

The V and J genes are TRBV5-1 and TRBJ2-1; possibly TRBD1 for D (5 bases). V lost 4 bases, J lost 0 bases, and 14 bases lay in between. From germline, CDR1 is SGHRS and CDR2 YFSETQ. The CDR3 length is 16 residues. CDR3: CASSKGELNSYNEQFF. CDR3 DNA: TGCGCCAGCAGCAAAGGGGAACTAAACTCCTACAATGAGCAGTTCTTC.

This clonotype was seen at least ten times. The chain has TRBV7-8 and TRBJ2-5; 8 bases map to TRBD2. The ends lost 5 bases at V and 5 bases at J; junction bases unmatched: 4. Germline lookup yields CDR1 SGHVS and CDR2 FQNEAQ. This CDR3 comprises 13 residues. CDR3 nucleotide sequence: TGTGCCAGCAGCCGGAGCGGGAGTGAGACCCAGTACTTC. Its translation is CASSRSGSETQYF.

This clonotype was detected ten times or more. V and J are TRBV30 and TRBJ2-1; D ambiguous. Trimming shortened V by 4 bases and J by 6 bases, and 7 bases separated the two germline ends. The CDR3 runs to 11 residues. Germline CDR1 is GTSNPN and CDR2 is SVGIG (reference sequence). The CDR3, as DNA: TGTGCCTGGAATGTGCGCAATGAGCAGTTCTTC. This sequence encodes CAWNVRNEQFF.

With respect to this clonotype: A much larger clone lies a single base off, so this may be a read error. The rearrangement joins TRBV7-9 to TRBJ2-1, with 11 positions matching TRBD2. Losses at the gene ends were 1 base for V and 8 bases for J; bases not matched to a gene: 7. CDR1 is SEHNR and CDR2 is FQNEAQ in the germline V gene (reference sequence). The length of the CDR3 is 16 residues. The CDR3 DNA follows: TGTGCCAGCAGCTTAGTATGGCTAGCGGGAGGAGATGAGCAGTTCTTC. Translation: CASSLVWLAGGDEQFF.

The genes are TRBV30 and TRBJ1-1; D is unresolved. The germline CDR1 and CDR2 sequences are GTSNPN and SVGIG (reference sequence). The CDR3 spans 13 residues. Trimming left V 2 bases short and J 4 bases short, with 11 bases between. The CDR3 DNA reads TGTGCCTGGAGTCTAATAACGGGCACTGAAGCTTTCTTT. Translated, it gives CAWSLITGTEAFF.

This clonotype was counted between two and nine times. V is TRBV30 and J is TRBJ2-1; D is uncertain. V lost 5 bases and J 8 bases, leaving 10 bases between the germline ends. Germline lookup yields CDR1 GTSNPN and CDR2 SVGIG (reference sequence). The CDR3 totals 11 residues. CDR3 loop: CAWGPAHEQFF. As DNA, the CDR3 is TGTGCCTGGGGTCCGGCGCATGAGCAGTTCTTC.

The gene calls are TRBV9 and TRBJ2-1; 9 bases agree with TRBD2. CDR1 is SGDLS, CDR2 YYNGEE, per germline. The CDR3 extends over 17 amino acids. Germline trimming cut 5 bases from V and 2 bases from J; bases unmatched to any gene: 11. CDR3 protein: CASSVGASGMTYNEQFF. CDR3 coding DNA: TGTGCCAGCAGTGTTGGTGCTAGCGGGATGACCTACAATGAGCAGTTCTTC.

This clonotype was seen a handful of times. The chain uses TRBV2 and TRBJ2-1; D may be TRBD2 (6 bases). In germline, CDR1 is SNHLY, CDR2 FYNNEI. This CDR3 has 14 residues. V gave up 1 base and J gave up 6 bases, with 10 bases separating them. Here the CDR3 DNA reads TGTGCCAGCAGTGAAGGGCTAGCGATCAATGAGCAGTTCTTC. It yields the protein CASSEGLAINEQFF.

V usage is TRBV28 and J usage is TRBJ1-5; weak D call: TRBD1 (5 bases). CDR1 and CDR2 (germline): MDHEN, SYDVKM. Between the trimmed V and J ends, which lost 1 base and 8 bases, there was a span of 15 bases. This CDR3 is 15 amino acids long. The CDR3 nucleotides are TGTGCCAGCAGTTTATCCGGCAGGGCCATGGAGCCCCAGCATTTT. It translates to CASSLSGRAMEPQHF. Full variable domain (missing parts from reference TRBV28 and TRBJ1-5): DVKVTQSSRYLVKRTGEKVFLECVQDMDHENMFWYRQDPGLGLRLIYFSYDVKMKEKGDIPEGYSVSREKKERFSLILESASTNQTSMYLCASSLSGRAMEPQHFGDGTRLSIL.

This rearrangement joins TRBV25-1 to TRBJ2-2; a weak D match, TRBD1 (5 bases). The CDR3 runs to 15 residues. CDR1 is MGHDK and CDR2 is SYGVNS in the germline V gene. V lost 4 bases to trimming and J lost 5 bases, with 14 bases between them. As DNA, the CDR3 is TGTGCCAGCAGTGCAGGGTTGGCTACGACCGGGGAGCTGTTTTTT. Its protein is CASSAGLATTGELFF. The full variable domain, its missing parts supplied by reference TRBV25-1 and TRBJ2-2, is EADIYQTPRYLVIGTGKKITLECSQTMGHDKMYWYQQDPGMELHLIHYSYGVNSTEKGDLSSESTVSRIRTEHFPLTLESARPSHTSQYLCASSAGLATTGELFFGEGSRLTVL.

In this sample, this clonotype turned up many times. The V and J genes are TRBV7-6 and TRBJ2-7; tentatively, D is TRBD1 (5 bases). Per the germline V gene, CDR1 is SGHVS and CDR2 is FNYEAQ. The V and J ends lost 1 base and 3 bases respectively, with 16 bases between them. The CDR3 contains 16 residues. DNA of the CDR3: TGTGCCAGCAGCTTAGGTTCGGACACTGACCACTACGAGCAGTACTTC. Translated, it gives CASSLGSDTDHYEQYF.

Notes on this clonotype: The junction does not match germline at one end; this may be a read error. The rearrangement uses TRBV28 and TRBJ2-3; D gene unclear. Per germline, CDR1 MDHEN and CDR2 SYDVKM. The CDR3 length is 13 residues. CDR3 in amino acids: CATSRKMRHTQYF. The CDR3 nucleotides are TGTGCCACCAGTCGGAAGATGAGGCATACGCAGTATTTT. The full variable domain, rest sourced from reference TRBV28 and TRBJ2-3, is DVKVTQSSRYLVKRTGEKVFLECVQDMDHENMFWYRQDPGLGLRLIYFSYDVKMKEKGDIPEGYSVSREKKERFSLILESASTNQTSMYLCATSRKMRHTQYFGPGTRLTVL.

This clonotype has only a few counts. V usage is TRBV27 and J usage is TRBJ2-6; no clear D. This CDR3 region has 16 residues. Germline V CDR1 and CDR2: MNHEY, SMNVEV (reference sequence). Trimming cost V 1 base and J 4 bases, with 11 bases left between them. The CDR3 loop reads CASSLLQLSGANVLTF. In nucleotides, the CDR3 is TGTGCCAGCAGTTTATTGCAGCTATCCGGGGCCAACGTCCTGACTTTC.

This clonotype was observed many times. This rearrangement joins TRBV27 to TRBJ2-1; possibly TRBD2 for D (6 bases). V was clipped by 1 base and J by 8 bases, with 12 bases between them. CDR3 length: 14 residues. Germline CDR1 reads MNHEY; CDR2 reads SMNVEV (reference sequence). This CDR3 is CASSLLPGDDEQFF. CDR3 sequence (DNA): TGTGCCAGCAGTTTATTACCGGGAGATGATGAGCAGTTCTTC.

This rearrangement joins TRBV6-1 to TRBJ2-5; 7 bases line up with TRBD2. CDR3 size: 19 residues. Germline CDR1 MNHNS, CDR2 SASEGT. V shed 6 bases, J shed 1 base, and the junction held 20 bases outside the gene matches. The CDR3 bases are TGTGCCAGCAGGCCACCTTCTGGCCGGACTAGAGGACTCCAAGAGACCCAGTACTTC. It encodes CASRPPSGRTRGLQETQYF.

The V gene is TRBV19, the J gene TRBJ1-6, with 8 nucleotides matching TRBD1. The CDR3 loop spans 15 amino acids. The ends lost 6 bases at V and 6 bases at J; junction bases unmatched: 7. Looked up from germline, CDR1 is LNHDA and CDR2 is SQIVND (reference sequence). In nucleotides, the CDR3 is TGTGCCAGTAGCCCGACAGGGGACGGTAATTCACCCCTCCACTTT. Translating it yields CASSPTGDGNSPLHF. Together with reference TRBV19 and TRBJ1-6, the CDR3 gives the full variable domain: DGGITQSPKYLFRKEGQNVTLSCEQNLNHDAMYWYRQDPGQGLRLIYYSQIVNDFQKGDIAEGYSVSREKKESFPLTVTSAQKNPTAFYLCASSPTGDGNSPLHFGNGTRLTVT.

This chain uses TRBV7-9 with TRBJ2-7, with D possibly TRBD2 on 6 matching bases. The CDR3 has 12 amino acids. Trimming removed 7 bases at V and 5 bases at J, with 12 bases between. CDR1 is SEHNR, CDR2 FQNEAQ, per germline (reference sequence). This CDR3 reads CASTGTFHEQYF. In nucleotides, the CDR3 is TGTGCCAGCACAGGGACTTTCCACGAGCAGTACTTC.

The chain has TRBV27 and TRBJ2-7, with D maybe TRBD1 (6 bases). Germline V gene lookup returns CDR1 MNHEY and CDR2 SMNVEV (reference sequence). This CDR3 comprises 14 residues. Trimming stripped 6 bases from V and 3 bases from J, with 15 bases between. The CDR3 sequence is CASSQLGGSYEQYF. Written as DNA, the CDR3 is TGTGCCAGCAGCCAACTAGGGGGAAGCTACGAGCAGTACTTC.

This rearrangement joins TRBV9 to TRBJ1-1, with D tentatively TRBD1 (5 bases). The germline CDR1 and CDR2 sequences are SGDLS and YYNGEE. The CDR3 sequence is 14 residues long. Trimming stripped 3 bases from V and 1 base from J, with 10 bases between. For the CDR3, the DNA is TGTGCCAGCAGCGCTTTAACAGGGAACACTGAAGCTTTCTTT. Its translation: CASSALTGNTEAFF.